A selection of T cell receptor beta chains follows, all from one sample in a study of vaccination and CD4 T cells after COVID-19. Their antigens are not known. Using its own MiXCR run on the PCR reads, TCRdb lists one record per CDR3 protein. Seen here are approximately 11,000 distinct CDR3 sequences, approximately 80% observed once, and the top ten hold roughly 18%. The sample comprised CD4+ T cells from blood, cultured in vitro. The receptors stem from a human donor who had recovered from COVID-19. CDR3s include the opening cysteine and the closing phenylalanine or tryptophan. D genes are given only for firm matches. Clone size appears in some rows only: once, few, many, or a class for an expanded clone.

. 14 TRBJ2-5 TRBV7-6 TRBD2 CASSFAGGGETQYF TGTGCCAGCAGCTTCGCGGGAGGGGGAGAGACCCAGTACTTC
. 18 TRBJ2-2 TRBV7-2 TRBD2 CASSRTSGSSANTGELFF TGTGCCAGCAGCCGGACTAGCGGGAGCAGTGCGAACACCGGGGAGCTGTTTTTT
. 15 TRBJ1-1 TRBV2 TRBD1 CASGSGTGVNTEAFF TGTGCCAGCGGGTCCGGGACAGGGGTGAACACTGAAGCTTTCTTT
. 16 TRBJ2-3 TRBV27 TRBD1 CASSGLDRGSTDTQYF TGTGCCAGCAGTGGATTGGACAGGGGATCCACAGATACGCAGTATTTT
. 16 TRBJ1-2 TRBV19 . CASSPGQPPMSYGYTF TGTGCCAGTAGTCCTGGACAGCCTCCTATGAGTTATGGCTACACCTTC
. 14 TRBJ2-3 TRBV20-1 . CSAPGNRGTDTQYF TGCAGTGCCCCGGGAAACAGGGGCACAGATACGCAGTATTTT
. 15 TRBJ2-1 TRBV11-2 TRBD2 CASSLTTGGHNEQFF TGTGCCAGCAGCTTGACCACGGGAGGGCACAATGAGCAGTTCTTC
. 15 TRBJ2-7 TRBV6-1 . CASSPQGTPSHEQYF TGTGCCAGCAGCCCCCAGGGCACCCCCTCCCACGAGCAGTACTTC
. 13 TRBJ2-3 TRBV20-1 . CSAEIRQPDTQYF TGCAGTGCTGAGATTAGGCAGCCAGATACGCAGTATTTT
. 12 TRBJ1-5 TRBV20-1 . CSARGSNQPQHF TGCAGTGCGCGAGGTAGCAATCAGCCCCAGCATTTT
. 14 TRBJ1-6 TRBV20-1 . CSAREDISRSPLHF TGCAGTGCTAGAGAAGACATATCGCGGTCACCCCTCCACTTT
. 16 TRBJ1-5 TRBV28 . CASKPGGLGGNQPQHF TGTGCCAGCAAACCTGGGGGTCTCGGGGGCAATCAGCCCCAGCATTTT
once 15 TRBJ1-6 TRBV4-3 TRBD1 CASSQADRDNSPLHF TGCGCCAGCAGCCAGGCTGACAGGGATAATTCACCCCTCCACTTT
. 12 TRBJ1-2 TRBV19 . CATQTANYGYTF TGTGCCACCCAGACAGCTAACTATGGCTACACCTTC
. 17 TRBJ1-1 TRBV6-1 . CASRDGDVQGLNTEAFF TGTGCCAGCAGGGACGGGGACGTACAGGGCTTGAACACTGAAGCTTTCTTT
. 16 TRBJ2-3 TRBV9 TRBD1 CASSGRDRGVTDTQYF TGTGCCAGCAGCGGACGGGACAGGGGGGTCACAGATACGCAGTATTTT
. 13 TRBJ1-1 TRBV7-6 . CASSASGGPEAFF TGTGCCAGCAGCGCCAGCGGGGGGCCTGAAGCTTTCTTT
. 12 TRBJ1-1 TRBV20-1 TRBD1 CSGMDRDTEAFF TGCAGTGGTATGGACAGGGACACTGAAGCTTTCTTT
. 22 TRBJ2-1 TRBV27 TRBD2 CASSLASPGLAGGLRAYNEQFF TGTGCCAGCAGTTTAGCTTCTCCGGGACTAGCGGGAGGGCTCCGGGCCTACAATGAGCAGTTCTTC
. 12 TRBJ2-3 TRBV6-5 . CASSWGADTQYF TGTGCCAGCAGTTGGGGGGCAGATACGCAGTATTTT
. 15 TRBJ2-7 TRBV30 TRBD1 CAWARPGTASYEQYF TGTGCCTGGGCTAGACCCGGGACAGCAAGCTACGAGCAGTACTTC
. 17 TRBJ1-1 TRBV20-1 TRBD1 CSARAKRTGEVNTEAFF TGCAGTGCTAGAGCCAAAAGAACAGGGGAGGTGAACACTGAAGCTTTCTTT
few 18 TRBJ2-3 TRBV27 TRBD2 CASSLHRVTGGSTDTQYF TGTGCCAGCAGTCTACACAGGGTTACGGGGGGGAGCACAGATACGCAGTATTTT
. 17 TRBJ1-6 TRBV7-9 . CASSLVPVGRGNSPLHF TGTGCCAGCAGCTTAGTGCCGGTGGGGCGCGGTAATTCACCCCTCCACTTT
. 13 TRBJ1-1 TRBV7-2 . CASSSYGDTEAFF TGTGCCAGCAGCTCTTACGGGGACACTGAAGCTTTCTTT
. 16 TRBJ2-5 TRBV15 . CATSRVRGSEQETQYF TGTGCCACCAGCAGAGTCAGGGGCAGCGAACAAGAGACCCAGTACTTC
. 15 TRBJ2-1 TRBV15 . CATSRGLDRYNEQFF TGTGCCACCAGCAGAGGACTAGACCGCTACAATGAGCAGTTCTTC
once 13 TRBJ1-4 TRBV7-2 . CASAYRNVEKLFF TGTGCCAGCGCCTACCGTAATGTAGAAAAACTGTTTTTT
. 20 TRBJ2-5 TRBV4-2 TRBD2 CASSQDGVSRTSGGQETQYF TGTGCCAGCAGCCAAGATGGGGTTTCGCGGACTAGCGGGGGACAAGAGACCCAGTACTTC
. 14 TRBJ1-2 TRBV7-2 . CASSPAREYYGYTF TGTGCCAGCAGCCCCGCTAGGGAATACTATGGCTACACCTTC
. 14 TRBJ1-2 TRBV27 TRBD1 CASSPMGQTYGYTF TGTGCCAGCAGTCCGATGGGACAGACCTATGGCTACACCTTC
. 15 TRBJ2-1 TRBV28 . CAIRPAAGTYNEQFF TGTGCCATACGGCCCGCCGCGGGGACCTACAATGAGCAGTTCTTC
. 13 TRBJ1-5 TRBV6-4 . CASSVEVWQPQHF TGTGCCAGCAGTGTCGAGGTATGGCAGCCCCAGCATTTT
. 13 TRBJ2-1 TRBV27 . CKVKGTSYNEQFF TGTAAGGTAAAGGGAACCTCCTACAATGAGCAGTTCTTC
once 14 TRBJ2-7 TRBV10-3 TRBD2 CAISGSGRAYEQYF TGTGCCATCAGTGGTAGCGGGAGGGCCTACGAGCAGTACTTC
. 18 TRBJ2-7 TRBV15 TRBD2 CATWGLARGTTRVYEQYF TGTGCCACCTGGGGACTAGCGAGAGGTACCACGAGGGTCTACGAGCAGTACTTC
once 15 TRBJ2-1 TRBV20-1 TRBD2 CSAEEALAGHNEQFF TGCAGTGCCGAGGAGGCTCTAGCGGGCCACAATGAGCAGTTCTTC
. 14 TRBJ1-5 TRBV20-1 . CSARDGQGRQPQHF TGCAGTGCTAGAGATGGCCAGGGGCGTCAGCCCCAGCATTTT
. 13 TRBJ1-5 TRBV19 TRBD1 CASRARQGQPQHF TGTGCCAGTAGAGCTAGACAGGGCCAGCCCCAGCATTTT
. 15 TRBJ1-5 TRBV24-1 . CATSDPRQGIQPQHF TGTGCCACCAGTGACCCTCGCCAGGGGATTCAGCCCCAGCATTTT
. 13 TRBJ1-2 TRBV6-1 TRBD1 CASRTGGPYGYTF TGTGCCAGCAGGACAGGGGGCCCCTATGGCTACACCTTC
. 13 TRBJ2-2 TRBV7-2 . CASSTRVPGELFF TGTGCCAGCAGCACTCGGGTCCCCGGGGAGCTGTTTTTT
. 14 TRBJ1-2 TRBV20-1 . CSARADSTFYGYTF TGCAGTGCTAGGGCGGACAGCACATTCTATGGCTACACCTTC
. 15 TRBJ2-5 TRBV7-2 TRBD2 CASSPRWAGGETQYF TGTGCCAGCAGCCCCCGGTGGGCGGGGGGAGAGACCCAGTACTTC
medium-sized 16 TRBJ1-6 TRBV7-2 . CASSIQTRGHNSPLHF TGTGCCAGCAGCATCCAGACCCGGGGGCATAATTCACCCCTCCACTTT
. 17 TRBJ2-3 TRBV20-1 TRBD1 CSARDSRYGQGAGTQYF TGCAGTGCTAGAGATTCGCGGTACGGACAGGGGGCCGGTACGCAGTATTTT
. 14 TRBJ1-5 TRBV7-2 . CASSLVTGDQPQHF TGTGCCAGCAGCTTAGTTACAGGCGATCAGCCCCAGCATTTT